This T cell receptor (beta chain) was sequenced during a study of cytomegalovirus exposure and HLA in healthy donors. CDR3 length: 9 residues. The germline V gene encodes CDR1 SEHNR and CDR2 FQNEAQ (reference sequence). Clones were sequenced by immunoSEQ multiplex PCR, and TCRdb holds only the in-frame ones, with some missing. The sample records over 85,000 clones, about 95% being singletons. On this clone: One end of the junction does not line up with germline, which may come from a read error.

Sequences were obtained from PBMCs. The TCR was taken from a young woman in good health and CMV-seronegative. V and J are TRBV7-9 and TRBJ1-1; tentatively, D is TRBD1 (6 bases). CDR3 region: CASTPGEPF. Written as DNA, the CDR3 is TGTGCCAGCACCCCAGGGGAACCCTTT.